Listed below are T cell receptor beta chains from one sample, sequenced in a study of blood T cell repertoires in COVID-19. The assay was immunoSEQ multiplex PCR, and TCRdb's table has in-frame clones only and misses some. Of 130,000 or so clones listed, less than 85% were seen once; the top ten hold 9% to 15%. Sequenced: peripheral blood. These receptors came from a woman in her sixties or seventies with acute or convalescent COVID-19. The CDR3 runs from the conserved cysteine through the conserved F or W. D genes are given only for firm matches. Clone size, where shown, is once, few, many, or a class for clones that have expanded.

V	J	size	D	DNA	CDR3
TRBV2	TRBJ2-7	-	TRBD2	TGTGCCAGCAGTTCCACTAGCGGGGGGGCTTACGAGCAGTACTTC	CASSSTSGGAYEQYF
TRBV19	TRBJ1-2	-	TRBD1	TGTGCCAGTAGTATATCGGCGGATCCCAGGGGGTATGGCTACACCTTC	CASSISADPRGYGYTF
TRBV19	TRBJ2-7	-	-	TGTGCCAGCTCAAATGCGTGGGAGCAGTACTTC	CASSNAWEQYF
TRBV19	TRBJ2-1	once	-	TGTGCCAGTAGTATGGTGGGGGGTCCCTCCTACAATGAGCAGTTCTTC	CASSMVGGPSYNEQFF
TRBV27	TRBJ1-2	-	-	TGTGCCAGCAGTTCTTGGGCAGGGTACAATGGCTACACCTTC	CASSSWAGYNGYTF
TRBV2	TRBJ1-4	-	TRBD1	TGTGCCAGCAGATACAGGGGGCAGGGTGAAAAACTGTTTTTT	CASRYRGQGEKLFF
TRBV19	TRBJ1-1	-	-	TGTGCCAGTACCTCAAGGGGTTCTGAAGCTTTCTTT	CASTSRGSEAFF
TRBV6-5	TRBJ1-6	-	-	TGTGCCAGCAGTTACGGGGGGTCCCATGGACCCCTCCACTTT	CASSYGGSHGPLHF
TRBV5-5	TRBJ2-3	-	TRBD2	TGTGCCAGCAGCTTCCCCGGGACTAGCGGGCTAGATACGCAGTATTTT	CASSFPGTSGLDTQYF
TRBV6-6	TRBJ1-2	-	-	TGTGCCAGCAGCAAGGAACGGGAACGCGGCTACACCTTC	CASSKERERGYTF
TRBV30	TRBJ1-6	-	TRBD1	TGTGCCTGGAGGGAGACCGGGACAGATAATTCACCCCTCCACTTT	CAWRETGTDNSPLHF
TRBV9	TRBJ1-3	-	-	TGTGCCAGCAGCTTCGGGACTACCTCTGGAAACACCATATATTTT	CASSFGTTSGNTIYF
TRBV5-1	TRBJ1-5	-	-	TGCGCCAGCAGCCTCAGGGGAAACAATCAGCCCCAGCATTTT	CASSLRGNNQPQHF
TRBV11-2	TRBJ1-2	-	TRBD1	TGTGCCAGCAGCTTGGGGACGGGGGACAGGGACTATGGCTACACCTTC	CASSLGTGDRDYGYTF